The 15 T cell receptor beta chains given below trace back to one sample, sequenced in a study of Graves' ophthalmopathy and Graves' hyperthyroidism. Investigators amplified TCR beta CDR3 regions from RNA transcripts. HTBI primers were used in a first-round RT-PCR, which preceded a second-round multiplex PCR. TCRdb reprocessed the multiplex PCR reads via MiXCR and lists one record per CDR3 protein. The table includes just over 600,000 distinct CDR3 sequences, about a fifth detected once. The material sequenced was peripheral blood. These receptors came from a woman aged 18-35 years with stable Graves' hyperthyroidism. Some clones in this sample may be carry-over from other donors' samples.

To note about this clonotype: One end of the junction does not line up with germline, which may come from a read error. This chain connects TRBV30 to TRBJ2-5; possibly TRBD1 for D (5 bases). Germline V gene sequence: CDR1 GTSNPN, CDR2 SVGIG (reference sequence). This CDR3 region has 11 residues. The CDR3: CAWRGEETKYF. The CDR3 nucleotides are TGTGCCTGGAGAGGGGAAGAGACCAAGTACTTC.

The chain couples TRBV6-5 to TRBJ1-2; D gene uncertain. CDR1 and CDR2 (germline): MNHEY, SVGAGI. V lost 4 bases and J lost 3, with 9 bases in between. This CDR3 is built from 13 residues. CDR3 region: CASSLQSHYGYTF. The CDR3, as DNA: TGTGCCAGCAGTTTACAATCCCACTATGGCTACACCTTC.

This clonotype was observed at least ten times. DNA for the CDR3: TGTGCCAGCAGCCCTGGGACAGGGAAAGTCTACACCTTC. Protein sequence: CASSPGTGKVYTF. The chain joins TRBV5-5 to TRBJ1-2; TRBD1 matches at 9 bases. CDR3 size: 13 residues. Germline V lookup: CDR1 SGHKS, CDR2 YYEKEE (reference sequence). The junction had 8 bases not matched to a gene; V was cut back by 4 bases and J by 10 bases.

This clonotype was seen a handful of times. CDR3 loop: CASSSPDRGWAFF. CDR3 sequence (DNA): TGTGCCAGCAGTTCACCCGACCGAGGTTGGGCTTTCTTT. The J gene is TRBJ1-1, the V gene TRBV28; unclear D gene. This CDR3 region has 13 residues. V lost 4 bases, J lost 11 bases, and 17 bases lay in between. Germline V CDR1 and CDR2: MDHEN, SYDVKM.

V usage is TRBV19 and J usage is TRBJ1-1, with no clear D. The germline gives CDR1 LNHDA, CDR2 SQIVND (reference sequence). V lost 10 bases and J 5 bases, leaving 17 bases between the germline ends. This CDR3 has 13 residues. The CDR3, as DNA: TGTGCCACCATCCCCTCTTCACGGACTGAAGCTTTCTTT. This encodes CATIPSSRTEAFF. The variable domain in full, with the rest retrieved from reference TRBV19 and TRBJ1-1, is DGGITQSPKYLFRKEGQNVTLSCEQNLNHDAMYWYRQDPGQGLRLIYYSQIVNDFQKGDIAEGYSVSREKKESFPLTVTSAQKNPTAFYLCATIPSSRTEAFFGQGTRLTVV.

This clonotype appeared a few times. V usage is TRBV11-1 and J usage is TRBJ2-3, with TRBD2 identical over 7 bases. CDR1 and CDR2 (germline): SGHAT, FQDESV (reference sequence). This CDR3 is built from 17 residues. V dropped 6 bases and J dropped 0; count of bases not matched to a gene: 12. The CDR3 DNA is TGTGCCAGCAGACCGGCGGGGCTAGCGGCGAGCACAGATACGCAGTATTTT. Translating it yields CASRPAGLAASTDTQYF.

This clonotype showed up many times. The chain is built from TRBV7-2 and TRBJ1-1; D is unclear. This CDR3 comprises 13 residues. Germline V gene lookup returns CDR1 SGHTA and CDR2 FQGNSA. Trimming took off 0 bases at V and 7 bases at J, with 9 bases between the two ends. CDR3 sequence (DNA): TGTGCCAGCAGCTTAGCAGGGATCCTTGAAGCTTTCTTT. This codes for CASSLAGILEAFF.

The sample holds a few counts of this clonotype. The rearrangement uses TRBV10-3 and TRBJ1-6; TRBD1 agrees at 7 bases. CDR3 length: 15 amino acids. The J segment lost 7 bases and the V segment lost 8 bases, leaving 11 bases of the junction unmatched. Per the germline V gene, CDR1 is ENHRY and CDR2 is SYGVKD. Here the CDR3 DNA reads TGTGCCATCTCAGGGGGGGGCAGCTTCAATTCACCCCTCCACTTT. Translating it yields CAISGGGSFNSPLHF.

Ten or more counts support this clonotype. The chain employs TRBV29-1 and TRBJ2-7; 7 bases line up with TRBD1. The CDR3 loop spans 13 amino acids. V gave up 6 bases and J gave up 5 bases; unmatched junction bases: 10. Germline lookup yields CDR1 SQVTM and CDR2 ANQGSEA. DNA of the CDR3: TGCAGCGTGAAGGTTACAGGGGCGGACGAGCAGTACTTC. Its translation: CSVKVTGADEQYF.

The genes are TRBV27 and TRBJ2-7; 14 bases agree with TRBD2. Trimming took 1 base from V and 2 from J; bases not matched to a gene: 10. Germline V gene data show CDR1 as MNHEY and CDR2 as SMNVEV (reference sequence). The CDR3 is 19 residues long. CDR3 in amino acids: CASSLFGLAGGGVTYEQYF. CDR3 nucleotides: TGTGCCAGCAGTTTATTTGGACTAGCGGGAGGAGGGGTTACCTACGAGCAGTACTTC.

The chain combines TRBV3-1 with TRBJ2-7; D not certain. The CDR3 consists of 17 residues. CDR1 is LGHDT and CDR2 is YNNKEL in the germline V gene (reference sequence). The V gene lost 1 base and the J gene lost 6 bases, with 22 bases spanning the gap. The CDR3 sequence is CASSQVSAGVRSPEQYF. CDR3 in DNA: TGTGCCAGCAGCCAAGTGTCAGCAGGAGTTAGGTCCCCCGAGCAGTACTTC.

This clonotype showed up just a few times. The gene calls are TRBV4-3 and TRBJ1-2; D not resolved. The CDR3 extends over 15 amino acids. The germline gives CDR1 LGHNA, CDR2 YSLEER. V was pared by 3 bases and J by 5 bases, with 16 bases between. The CDR3 protein is CASSQTKTGAYGYTF. The DNA for the CDR3 is TGCGCCAGCAGCCAGACGAAGACGGGAGCTTATGGCTACACCTTC.

This clonotype was picked up many times. The J gene is TRBJ1-5, the V gene TRBV9; weak D call: TRBD1 (5 bases). CDR1 SGDLS and CDR2 YYNGEE come from the germline V gene. The V end was cut by 0 bases, the J end by 2 bases, with 9 bases between. This CDR3 has 15 residues. As DNA, the CDR3 is TGTGCCAGCAGCGTAGGAGGGGTCGGCAATCAGCCCCAGCATTTT. It encodes CASSVGGVGNQPQHF.

The rearrangement uses TRBV4-1 and TRBJ1-3, with D perhaps TRBD1 (5 bases). Deletions cut 5 bases from V and 1 base from J, with 15 bases between. Germline CDR1 MGHRA, CDR2 YSYEKL. The CDR3 contains 16 residues. CDR3 amino acids: CASSIAGWESGNTIYF. The CDR3, as DNA: TGCGCCAGCAGCATTGCAGGGTGGGAGTCTGGAAACACCATATATTTT.

In this sample, this clonotype turned up many times. V and J are TRBV6-1 and TRBJ1-5; 8 nucleotides agree with TRBD1. Trimming took 2 bases from V and 0 from J; bases not matched to a gene: 3. The CDR3 spans 16 residues. CDR1 and CDR2 from the germline V gene are MNHNS and SASEGT. The CDR3 loop reads CASSELTGDSNQPQHF. The CDR3 nucleotides read TGTGCCAGCAGTGAATTGACAGGGGATAGCAATCAGCCCCAGCATTTT.